The 15 T cell receptor beta chains below come from one sample, sequenced in a study of T-cell reconstitution after alpha-beta-depleted transplantation in children. Preparation of the TCRbeta library involved a method that used unique molecular identifiers. TCRdb fed the PCR reads into MiXCR, producing one record per CDR3 protein. The sample consists of about 190,000 distinct CDR3 sequences, over 8.5% of them appearing once. Material: PBMCs, obtained before TCRalphabeta/CD19-depleted stem cell transplant. All receptors derive from a boy younger than 10 with acute myeloid leukemia, due to receive a stem cell transplant.

The table lists this clonotype with many counts. The rearrangement joins TRBV7-2 to TRBJ2-2; D possibly matches TRBD1 or TRBD2 (6 bases each). The germline gives CDR1 SGHTA, CDR2 FQGNSA. This CDR3 comprises 17 residues. V was trimmed by 1 base and J by 3 bases, leaving 15 bases between them. CDR3 in amino acids: CASSLVWGAHDTGELFF. The CDR3 DNA reads as TGTGCCAGCAGCTTAGTATGGGGGGCCCACGACACCGGGGAGCTGTTTTTT.

The sample holds many counts of this clonotype. This chain connects TRBV5-1 to TRBJ2-4, with TRBD1 matching over 7 bases. The CDR3 length is 15 residues. Germline CDR1 reads SGHRS; CDR2 reads YFSETQ. V dropped 3 bases and J dropped 3; count of bases not matched to a gene: 6. Written as DNA, the CDR3 is TGCGCCAGCAGCTACGGACAGGCCGGCAAAAACATTCAGTACTTC. Protein product: CASSYGQAGKNIQYF. The whole variable domain, filled in from reference TRBV5-1 and TRBJ2-4, reads KAGVTQTPRYLIKTRGQQVTLSCSPISGHRSVSWYQQTPGQGLQFLFEYFSETQRNKGNFPGRFSGRQFSNSRSEMNVSTLELGDSALYLCASSYGQAGKNIQYFGAGTRLSVL.

This clonotype has just a few counts. A much larger clone lies one base from this, so it may be a read error. The chain carries TRBV12-3 or TRBV12-4 and TRBJ1-2, with 10 bases that match TRBD1. The CDR3 loop spans 15 amino acids. As DNA, the CDR3 is TGTGCCAGCAGTTTAGGACAGGGGGCAGGGTATGGCTACCCCTTC. Its protein product is CASSLGQGAGYGYPF.

This clonotype came up many times. The V call is TRBV9, the J call TRBJ1-2, with a tentative D call TRBD1 (6 bases). Germline V gene data show CDR1 as SGDLS and CDR2 as YYNGEE. This CDR3 is built from 13 residues. The V and J ends lost 3 bases and 0 bases respectively, with 6 bases between them. The CDR3 region has the DNA TGTGCCAGCAGCGGACAGGCTAACTATGGCTACACCTTC. It encodes CASSGQANYGYTF.

This clonotype has at least ten counts. This chain links TRBV2 with TRBJ2-1, with D unresolved. The CDR3 extends over 13 amino acids. Trimming took 5 bases from V and 15 from J, leaving 20 bases between them. Germline V CDR1 and CDR2: SNHLY, FYNNEI. CDR3 amino acids: CASSKTAETQGFF. CDR3 nucleotides: TGTGCCAGCAGTAAAACGGCGGAAACCCAAGGGTTCTTC.

This clonotype was seen ten or more times. J is TRBJ2-7 and V is TRBV5-6, with 11 positions matching TRBD1. The germline CDR1 and CDR2 sequences are SGHDT and YYEEEE. Germline trimming cut 4 bases from V and 5 bases from J; bases unmatched to any gene: 11. CDR3 length: 16 residues. As DNA, the CDR3 is TGTGCCAGCAGCCCAAGATGGGACAGGGGGAGGGACGAGCAGTACTTC. Translation gives CASSPRWDRGRDEQYF.

This clonotype was seen at least ten times. The chain uses TRBV20-1 and TRBJ1-5, with TRBD1 matching over 8 bases. V dropped 6 bases and J dropped 2; count of bases not matched to a gene: 3. This CDR3 spans 13 amino acids. Looked up from germline, CDR1 is DFQATT and CDR2 is SNEGSKA (reference sequence). The CDR3 DNA reads as TGCAGTGCCCAGACAGGGGGCAATCAGCCCCAGCATTTT. Translation: CSAQTGGNQPQHF.

Worth noting for this clonotype: A read error may explain this, as a much larger clone is one base away. DNA for the CDR3: TGCAGTGCTACTCCCAAGAAATCCTACGAGCAGCACTTC. It encodes CSATPKKSYEQHF. This rearrangement joins TRBV20-1 to TRBJ2-7; D ambiguous. The germline CDR1 and CDR2 sequences are DFQATT and SNEGSKA (reference sequence). The CDR3 covers 13 residues.

At least ten counts were recorded for this clonotype. The rearrangement links TRBV27 to TRBJ2-7, with D unresolved. V shed 10 bases and J shed 2 bases, with 12 bases lying between them. The CDR3 has 12 residues. CDR1 is MNHEY and CDR2 is SMNVEV in the germline V gene (reference sequence). CDR3 in amino acids: CATKRVPYEQYF. The DNA of the CDR3 is TGTGCCACCAAACGGGTACCCTACGAGCAGTACTTC.

There are many counts of this clonotype. V and J are TRBV11-1 and TRBJ2-1, with TRBD2 identical over 8 bases. The junction had 9 bases not matched to a gene; V was cut back by 5 bases and J by 6 bases. In germline, CDR1 is SGHAT, CDR2 FQDESV (reference sequence). The CDR3 loop spans 15 amino acids. The CDR3 DNA reads TGTGCCAGCAGCATAAGCCGGGGGGGCCTCAATGAGCAGTTCTTC. Amino acids: CASSISRGGLNEQFF. The full variable domain, in which reference TRBV11-1 and TRBJ2-1 provide the parts outside the CDR3, is EAEVAQSPRYKITEKSQAVAFWCDPISGHATLYWYRQILGQGPELLVQFQDESVVDDSQLPKDRFSAERLKGVDSTLKIQPAELGDSAMYLCASSISRGGLNEQFFGPGTRLTVL.

This clonotype was seen repeatedly, ten times or more. The V and J genes are TRBV3-1 and TRBJ2-5; maybe TRBD2 (5 bases). The germline gives CDR1 LGHDT, CDR2 YNNKEL (reference sequence). The ends were cut back, 4 bases at V and 5 bases at J, with 8 bases in the middle. This CDR3 has 12 amino acids. The DNA for the CDR3 is TGTGCCAGCAGCCCCGAGGGCGAGACCCAGTACTTC. This sequence encodes CASSPEGETQYF.

This clonotype was observed many times. The gene calls are TRBV6-1 and TRBJ1-5, with D perhaps matching TRBD1 (6 bases). Germline CDR1 is MNHNS and CDR2 is SASEGT. V was trimmed by 7 bases and J by 3 bases, leaving 10 bases between them. This CDR3 has 13 amino acids. Here the CDR3 DNA reads TGTGCCAGCAACACAGGGAACAATCAGCCCCAGCATTTT. Amino acid sequence: CASNTGNNQPQHF.

This clonotype was seen repeatedly, ten times or more. This chain uses TRBV27 with TRBJ1-2; the D is unclear. V was shortened by 7 bases and J by 8 bases, with 17 bases between the two germline ends. CDR3 length equals 13 residues. Looked up from germline, CDR1 is MNHEY and CDR2 is SMNVEV (reference sequence). Here the CDR3 DNA reads TGTGCCAGCAAGGAGGCGGGTCTGAGGGGCTACACCTTC. Translation gives CASKEAGLRGYTF.

There are many counts of this clonotype. This chain uses TRBV15 with TRBJ2-5; perhaps TRBD1 as D (6 bases). The length of the CDR3 is 14 residues. The ends were cut back, 1 base at V and 5 bases at J, with 11 bases in the middle. CDR1 and CDR2 from the germline V gene are LNHNV and YYDKDF (reference sequence). The CDR3 sequence is CATSRGTRGETQYF. The CDR3 nucleotides read TGTGCCACCAGCAGAGGAACTAGGGGGGAGACCCAGTACTTC.

This clonotype was seen ten or more times. The chain has TRBV11-3 and TRBJ2-1, with D unclear. This CDR3 region has 13 residues. Germline lookup yields CDR1 SGHNT and CDR2 YENEEA. Deletions cut 0 bases from V and 7 bases from J, with 7 bases between. The CDR3 DNA reads as TGTGCCAGCAGCTTAGATAACGCTAATGAGCAGTTCTTC. Translation gives CASSLDNANEQFF.